There are a few counts of the clone carrying this T cell receptor beta chain. Antigen: not known. This entry belongs to a study of cytomegalovirus exposure and HLA in healthy donors. Study background: Tens of millions of unique TCRs, all from HLA-typed donors, were included in an early release of the data.

The PCR used 60 Vbeta and 13 Jbeta primers. Profiled with immunoSEQ multiplex PCR; TCRdb holds only in-frame clones, not every one. This sample has around 110,000 clones; roughly 77% occur once, and the top ten carry about 2.5%. The CDR3 runs to 15 residues. Germline loops: CDR1 LGHNT, CDR2 FRNRAP. Between the trimmed V and J ends, which lost 2 bases and 1 base, there was a span of 9 bases. General observations from the study: The investigators catalogued 150 to 200 TCR beta chains as cytomegalovirus-associated. Analysis was carried out at a later point, and it linked a missense DCLRE1C variant to TCR beta V- and J-gene trimming. According to an earlier analysis, most TCR beta V segments yielded productive rearrangements about 87% or about 30% of the time.

The source is a man aged 35 to 55 in good health and CMV-seronegative. This rearrangement joins TRBV12-5 to TRBJ1-5; no clear D gene. The sample was PBMCs. The CDR3 protein is CASGLILGSNQPQHF. The CDR3 DNA sequence: TGTGCTAGTGGTTTGATTCTGGGCAGCAATCAGCCCCAGCATTTT.